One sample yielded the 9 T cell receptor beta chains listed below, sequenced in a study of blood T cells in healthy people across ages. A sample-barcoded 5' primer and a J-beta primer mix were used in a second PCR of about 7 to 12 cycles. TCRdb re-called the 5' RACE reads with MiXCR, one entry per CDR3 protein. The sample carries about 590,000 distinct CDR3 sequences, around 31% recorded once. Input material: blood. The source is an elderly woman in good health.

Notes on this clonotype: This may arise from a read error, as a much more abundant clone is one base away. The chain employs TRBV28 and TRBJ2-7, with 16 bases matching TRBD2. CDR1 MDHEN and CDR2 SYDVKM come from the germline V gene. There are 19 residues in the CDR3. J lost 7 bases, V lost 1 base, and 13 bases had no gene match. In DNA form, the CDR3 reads TGTGCCAGCAGTTTATTGATAGGGGGGACTAGCGGGGGGGCCAATGAGCAGTACTTC. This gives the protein CASSLLIGGTSGGANEQYF.

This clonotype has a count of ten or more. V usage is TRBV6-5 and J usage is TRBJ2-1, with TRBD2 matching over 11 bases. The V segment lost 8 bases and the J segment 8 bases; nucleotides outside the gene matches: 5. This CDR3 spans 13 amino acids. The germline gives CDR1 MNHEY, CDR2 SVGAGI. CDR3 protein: CASRTSGGDEQFF. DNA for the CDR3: TGTGCCAGCCGAACTAGCGGGGGCGATGAGCAGTTCTTC.

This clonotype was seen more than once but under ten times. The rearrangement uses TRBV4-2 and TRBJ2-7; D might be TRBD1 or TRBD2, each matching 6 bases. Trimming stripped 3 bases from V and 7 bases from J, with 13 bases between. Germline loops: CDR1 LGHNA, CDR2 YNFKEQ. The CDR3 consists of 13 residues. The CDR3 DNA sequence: TGTGCCAGCAGCCAGTATCTAGGGGGGGAGCAGTACTTC. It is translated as CASSQYLGGEQYF.

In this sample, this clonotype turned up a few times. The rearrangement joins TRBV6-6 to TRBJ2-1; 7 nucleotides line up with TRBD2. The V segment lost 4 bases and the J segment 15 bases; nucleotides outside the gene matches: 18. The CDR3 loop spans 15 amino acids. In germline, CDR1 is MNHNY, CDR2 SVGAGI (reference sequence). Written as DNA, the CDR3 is TGTGCCAGCAGTTCGGAGGAAGCGGGGAGACTGAAAGGGTTCTTC. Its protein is CASSSEEAGRLKGFF.

CDR3 DNA sequence: TGTGCCAGCAGCATCGAGACAGGGAGGAATCAGCCCCAGCATTTT. It specifies CASSIETGRNQPQHF. The rearrangement uses TRBV7-9 and TRBJ1-5; 7 bases line up with TRBD1. Germline V gene lookup returns CDR1 SEHNR and CDR2 FQNEAQ (reference sequence). This CDR3 comprises 15 residues. V was clipped by 5 bases and J by 4 bases; unmatched bases: 8.

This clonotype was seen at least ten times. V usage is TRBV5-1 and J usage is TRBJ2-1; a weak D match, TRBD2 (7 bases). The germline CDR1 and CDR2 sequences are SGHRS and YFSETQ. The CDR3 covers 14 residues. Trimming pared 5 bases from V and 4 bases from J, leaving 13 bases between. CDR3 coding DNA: TGCGCCAGCAGGGGAGGGGACACATACAATGAGCAGTTCTTC. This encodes CASRGGDTYNEQFF. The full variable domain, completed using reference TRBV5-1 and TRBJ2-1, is KAGVTQTPRYLIKTRGQQVTLSCSPISGHRSVSWYQQTPGQGLQFLFEYFSETQRNKGNFPGRFSGRQFSNSRSEMNVSTLELGDSALYLCASRGGDTYNEQFFGPGTRLTVL.

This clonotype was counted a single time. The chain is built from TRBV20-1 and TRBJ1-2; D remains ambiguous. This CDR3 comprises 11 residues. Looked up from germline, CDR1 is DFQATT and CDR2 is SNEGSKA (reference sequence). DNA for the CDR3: TGCACCTCTCCACGGCACTATGGCTACACCTTC. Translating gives CTSPRHYGYTF.

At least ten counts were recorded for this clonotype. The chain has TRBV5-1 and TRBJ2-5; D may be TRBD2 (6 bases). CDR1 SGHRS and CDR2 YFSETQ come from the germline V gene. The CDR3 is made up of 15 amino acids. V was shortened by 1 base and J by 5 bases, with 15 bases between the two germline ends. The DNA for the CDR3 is TGCGCCAGCAGCTTGAATCGCGGGGCCGCGGAGACCCAGTACTTC. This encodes CASSLNRGAAETQYF.

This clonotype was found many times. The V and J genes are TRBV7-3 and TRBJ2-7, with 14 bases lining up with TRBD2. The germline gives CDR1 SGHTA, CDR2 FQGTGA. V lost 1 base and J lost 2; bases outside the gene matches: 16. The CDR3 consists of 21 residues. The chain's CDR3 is CASSLIGSGLAGVLHPYEQYF. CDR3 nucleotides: TGTGCCAGCAGCTTAATCGGCTCGGGACTAGCGGGGGTTCTGCATCCCTACGAGCAGTACTTC.